This T cell receptor beta chain was sequenced for a study of cytomegalovirus exposure and HLA in healthy donors. Findings of the study overall: Among donors in an Asian-associated ancestry cluster, a later analysis reportedly found fewer N-insertions than the roughly 700-donor mean.

The donors (healthy individuals) were bone marrow donors. Germline CDR1 and CDR2: MNHEY and SVGAGI. V lost 4 bases and J lost 1, with 10 bases in between. The CDR3 is 14 residues long. Concerning this clone itself: Its specificity is not known.

The primer mix had 60 Vbeta and 13 Jbeta primers. TCRdb's table, derived via immunoSEQ multiplex PCR, lists solely in-frame clones and lacks some. The sample lists roughly 120,000 clones, 80% occurring once. The sequenced material came from PBMCs. This chain connects TRBV6-5 to TRBJ1-1; D call uncertain. This clonotype was obtained from a male donor in good health and CMV-seronegative. CDR3 sequence: CASSWREENTEAFF. The CDR3 coding sequence is TGTGCCAGCAGTTGGAGGGAGGAGAACACTGAAGCTTTCTTT.